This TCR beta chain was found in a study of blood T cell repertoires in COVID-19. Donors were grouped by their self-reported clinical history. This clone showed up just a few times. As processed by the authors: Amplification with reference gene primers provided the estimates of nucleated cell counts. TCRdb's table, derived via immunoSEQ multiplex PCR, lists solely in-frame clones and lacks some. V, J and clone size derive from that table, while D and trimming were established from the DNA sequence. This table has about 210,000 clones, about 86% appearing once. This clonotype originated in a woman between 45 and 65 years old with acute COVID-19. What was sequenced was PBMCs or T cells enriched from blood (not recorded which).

CDR3 sequence (DNA): TGTGCCAGCAGTCTACAACAGGGGAATTCACCCCTCCACTTT. Its translation: CASSLQQGNSPLHF. The chain employs TRBV14 and TRBJ1-6; 7 nucleotides line up with TRBD1. The CDR3 consists of 14 residues. V shed 6 bases and J 7 bases; nucleotides not matched to a gene: 6. Germline CDR1 reads SGHDN; CDR2 reads FVKESK.